These T cell receptor beta chains were read from a single sample in a study of T cells after yellow fever vaccination. MiXCR, run by TCRdb on the 5' RACE reads, gives a single entry per CDR3 protein. The table records 450,000 to 650,000 distinct CDR3 sequences, approximately 15% of them present only once. This specimen consisted of PBMCs, obtained on the day of the yellow fever booster vaccination. The source of these receptors is a man younger than 40 who received the YFV17D yellow fever vaccine. Both conserved end residues are part of each CDR3. The D gene is left open where the match is weak. Clone size, where shown, is once, few, many, or a class for clones that have expanded.

d_call: TRBD2
j_call: TRBJ2-3
clone_size: NA
v_call: TRBV5-1
cdr3_aa: CASSLGSGRADTQYF
cdr3_nt: TGCGCCAGCAGCTTGGGAAGCGGGAGGGCAGATACGCAGTATTTT

d_call: NA
j_call: TRBJ2-1
clone_size: few
v_call: TRBV19
cdr3_aa: CASRGSGTPALYNEQFF
cdr3_nt: TGTGCCAGTCGAGGGTCCGGGACCCCCGCCCTCTACAATGAGCAGTTCTTC

d_call: NA
j_call: TRBJ2-5
clone_size: NA
v_call: TRBV7-9
cdr3_aa: CASSQTWDGEETQYF
cdr3_nt: TGTGCCAGCAGCCAAACCTGGGACGGGGAAGAGACCCAGTACTTC

d_call: TRBD2
j_call: TRBJ2-5
clone_size: few
v_call: TRBV7-3
cdr3_aa: CASSLTVTHGTSGGSMATQYF
cdr3_nt: TGTGCCAGCAGCCTAACAGTAACCCACGGGACTAGCGGAGGGAGTATGGCGACCCAGTACTTC

d_call: TRBD2
j_call: TRBJ2-3
clone_size: many
v_call: TRBV7-3
cdr3_aa: CASSLAGGISTDTQYF
cdr3_nt: TGTGCCAGCAGCCTAGCGGGAGGGATCAGCACAGATACGCAGTATTTT

d_call: NA
j_call: TRBJ2-3
clone_size: NA
v_call: TRBV23-1
cdr3_aa: CASSAQRKPYTDTQYF
cdr3_nt: TGCGCCAGCAGTGCCCAGAGGAAACCATACACAGATACGCAGTATTTT

d_call: TRBD2
j_call: TRBJ2-1
clone_size: few
v_call: TRBV20-1
cdr3_aa: CSARVRTSDSYNEQFF
cdr3_nt: TGCAGTGCTAGAGTAAGGACTAGCGACTCCTACAATGAGCAGTTCTTC

d_call: TRBD2
j_call: TRBJ2-2
clone_size: many
v_call: TRBV4-3
cdr3_aa: CASSQGTSGVQGELFF
cdr3_nt: TGCGCCAGCAGCCAAGGGACTAGCGGGGTGCAAGGGGAGCTGTTTTTT

d_call: NA
j_call: TRBJ2-2
clone_size: NA
v_call: TRBV4-2
cdr3_aa: CASSQATGKSNTGELFF
cdr3_nt: TGTGCCAGCAGCCAAGCCACCGGAAAGTCGAACACCGGGGAGCTGTTTTTT

d_call: TRBD2
j_call: TRBJ2-3
clone_size: few
v_call: TRBV20-1
cdr3_aa: CSALAGSNTDTQYF
cdr3_nt: TGCAGTGCTCTAGCGGGATCAAACACAGATACGCAGTATTTT

d_call: TRBD1
j_call: TRBJ2-7
clone_size: NA
v_call: TRBV20-1
cdr3_aa: CSARRPRQGFGYEQYF
cdr3_nt: TGCAGTGCTAGAAGGCCCCGACAGGGGTTTGGGTACGAGCAGTACTTC

d_call: NA
j_call: TRBJ2-7
clone_size: few
v_call: TRBV6-1
cdr3_aa: CASSLLRGTWNEQYF
cdr3_nt: TGTGCCAGCAGTCTATTAAGGGGGACCTGGAACGAGCAGTACTTC

d_call: NA
j_call: TRBJ2-6
clone_size: many
v_call: TRBV7-2
cdr3_aa: CASSIGRAGANVLTF
cdr3_nt: TGTGCCAGCAGCATTGGCAGGGCTGGGGCCAACGTCCTGACTTTC

d_call: TRBD2
j_call: TRBJ2-7
clone_size: NA
v_call: TRBV5-1
cdr3_aa: CASSLGLAVAF
cdr3_nt: TGCGCCAGCAGCTTGGGGCTAGCGGTCGCCTTC

d_call: NA
j_call: TRBJ2-2
clone_size: many
v_call: TRBV7-8
cdr3_aa: CASSSLANTGELFF
cdr3_nt: TGTGCCAGCAGCTCACTGGCGAACACCGGGGAGCTGTTTTTT

d_call: TRBD2
j_call: TRBJ2-3
clone_size: NA
v_call: TRBV27
cdr3_aa: CASSGSGSLDTQYF
cdr3_nt: TGTGCCAGCAGTGGAAGCGGGAGTCTTGATACGCAGTATTTT

d_call: TRBD1
j_call: TRBJ2-1
clone_size: few
v_call: TRBV19
cdr3_aa: CASSNRLRDRGFNEQFF
cdr3_nt: TGTGCCAGTAGTAATCGGCTCCGGGACAGGGGTTTCAATGAGCAGTTCTTC

d_call: TRBD2
j_call: TRBJ2-7
clone_size: few
v_call: TRBV11-2
cdr3_aa: CASSLVVGTSGYSYEQYF
cdr3_nt: TGTGCCAGCAGCTTAGTGGTCGGGACTAGCGGATACTCCTACGAGCAGTACTTC

d_call: NA
j_call: TRBJ2-4
clone_size: many
v_call: TRBV5-1
cdr3_aa: CASSLPGEVKNIQYF
cdr3_nt: TGCGCCAGCAGCTTGCCGGGAGAGGTCAAAAACATTCAGTACTTC

d_call: NA
j_call: TRBJ2-3
clone_size: few
v_call: TRBV15
cdr3_aa: CATSSTDTQYF
cdr3_nt: TGTGCCACCTCCTCGACAGATACGCAGTATTTT

d_call: NA
j_call: TRBJ2-1
clone_size: few
v_call: TRBV6-1
cdr3_aa: CASSQSFAGYNEQFF
cdr3_nt: TGTGCCAGCAGTCAATCCTTCGCCGGCTACAATGAGCAGTTCTTC

d_call: NA
j_call: TRBJ1-1
clone_size: few
v_call: TRBV7-9
cdr3_aa: CASSLRVEAFF
cdr3_nt: TGTGCCAGCAGCTTACGGGTTGAAGCTTTCTTT

d_call: NA
j_call: TRBJ2-7
clone_size: NA
v_call: TRBV12-3/TRBV12-4
cdr3_aa: CASVRDGTYEQYF
cdr3_nt: TGTGCCAGCGTCAGGGACGGGACCTACGAGCAGTACTTC

d_call: TRBD2
j_call: TRBJ2-1
clone_size: few
v_call: TRBV5-4
cdr3_aa: CASSLGSGRENEQFF
cdr3_nt: TGTGCCAGCAGCTTGGGTAGCGGGAGAGAAAATGAGCAGTTCTTC

d_call: TRBD2
j_call: TRBJ2-1
clone_size: NA
v_call: TRBV10-3
cdr3_aa: CAISEGGRASFF
cdr3_nt: TGTGCCATCAGTGAAGGCGGGAGGGCCTCGTTCTTC

d_call: TRBD2
j_call: TRBJ2-7
clone_size: few
v_call: TRBV20-1
cdr3_aa: CSARSSGSNYEQYF
cdr3_nt: TGCAGTGCTAGGTCTAGCGGGTCGAACTACGAGCAGTACTTC

d_call: NA
j_call: TRBJ2-5
clone_size: NA
v_call: TRBV5-5
cdr3_aa: CASSLIKGVIETQYF
cdr3_nt: TGTGCCAGCAGCCTAATCAAGGGGGTAATCGAGACCCAGTACTTC

d_call: TRBD2
j_call: TRBJ2-3
clone_size: NA
v_call: TRBV27
cdr3_aa: CASSYGAGVTQYF
cdr3_nt: TGTGCCAGCAGTTATGGAGCGGGAGTTACGCAGTATTTT

d_call: NA
j_call: TRBJ1-1
clone_size: NA
v_call: TRBV30
cdr3_aa: CAWSWGINGAFF
cdr3_nt: TGTGCCTGGAGTTGGGGGATCAACGGAGCTTTCTTT

d_call: NA
j_call: TRBJ2-1
clone_size: NA
v_call: TRBV24-1
cdr3_aa: CATSDLENHRIF
cdr3_nt: TGTGCCACCAGTGATTTAGAAAATCACCGGATCTTC

d_call: NA
j_call: TRBJ1-2
clone_size: NA
v_call: TRBV6-2/TRBV6-3
cdr3_aa: CASSYSKGSGYTF
cdr3_nt: TGTGCCAGCAGTTACTCTAAAGGGAGCGGCTACACCTTC

d_call: NA
j_call: TRBJ1-1
clone_size: few
v_call: TRBV27
cdr3_aa: CASRGRGEAFF
cdr3_nt: TGTGCCAGCCGGGGTAGAGGTGAAGCTTTCTTT

d_call: NA
j_call: TRBJ2-5
clone_size: NA
v_call: TRBV10-3
cdr3_aa: CAISEGSNQETQYF
cdr3_nt: TGTGCCATCAGTGAGGGCAGCAACCAAGAGACCCAGTACTTC

d_call: TRBD2
j_call: TRBJ2-1
clone_size: NA
v_call: TRBV19
cdr3_aa: CASSFSGRTLIYNEQFF
cdr3_nt: TGTGCCAGTAGTTTTAGCGGGAGGACCCTCATATACAATGAGCAGTTCTTC

d_call: TRBD2
j_call: TRBJ2-3
clone_size: NA
v_call: TRBV7-2
cdr3_aa: CASSTGTSGSGQYF
cdr3_nt: TGTGCCAGCAGCACCGGGACTAGCGGGAGTGGGCAGTATTTT

d_call: NA
j_call: TRBJ2-7
clone_size: NA
v_call: TRBV30
cdr3_aa: CAWSRGDLYEQYF
cdr3_nt: TGTGCCTGGAGTAGGGGGGACCTCTACGAGCAGTACTTC

d_call: NA
j_call: TRBJ2-3
clone_size: few
v_call: TRBV7-2
cdr3_aa: CASSLVGSSTDTQYF
cdr3_nt: TGTGCCAGCAGCTTAGTCGGTAGTAGCACAGATACGCAGTATTTT

d_call: NA
j_call: TRBJ2-2
clone_size: few
v_call: TRBV9
cdr3_aa: CASRPGHNTGELFF
cdr3_nt: TGTGCCAGCAGGCCGGGACACAACACCGGGGAGCTGTTTTTT

d_call: NA
j_call: TRBJ1-1
clone_size: few
v_call: TRBV6-2/TRBV6-3
cdr3_aa: CASSRARTEAFF
cdr3_nt: TGTGCCAGCAGTAGAGCTAGGACTGAAGCTTTCTTT

d_call: NA
j_call: TRBJ2-1
clone_size: NA
v_call: TRBV20-1
cdr3_aa: CSARDPYGGQVENEQFF
cdr3_nt: TGCAGTGCCCGCGACCCCTATGGGGGGCAGGTTGAAAATGAGCAGTTCTTC